The 20 T cell receptor beta chains presented below share a single source sample, sequenced in a study of cytomegalovirus exposure and HLA in healthy donors. The PCR used 60 Vbeta and 13 Jbeta primers. Only in-frame clones appear in the TCRdb table, and some are missing; sequencing was by immunoSEQ multiplex PCR. The table includes approximately 100,000 clones, about 70% detected once. Sequenced sample: PBMCs. The receptor set was obtained from a man aged 45-60 years in good health and CMV-seropositive.

The CDR3 region has the DNA TGCGCCAGCGCCCCGGACAGCTCTGGAAACACCATATATTTT. Its translation is CASAPDSSGNTIYF. V usage is TRBV5-1 and J usage is TRBJ1-3; a possible D gene is TRBD1 (6 bases). Germline CDR1 reads SGHRS; CDR2 reads YFSETQ. V lost 7 bases, J lost 0 bases, and 11 bases lay in between. The CDR3 is made up of 14 amino acids. The full variable domain, with the rest looked up from reference TRBV5-1 and TRBJ1-3, is KAGVTQTPRYLIKTRGQQVTLSCSPISGHRSVSWYQQTPGQGLQFLFEYFSETQRNKGNFPGRFSGRQFSNSRSEMNVSTLELGDSALYLCASAPDSSGNTIYFGEGSWLTVV.

The chain employs TRBV27 and TRBJ2-7, with D maybe TRBD2 (5 bases). Trimming pared 7 bases from V and 6 bases from J, leaving 10 bases between. In germline, CDR1 is MNHEY, CDR2 SMNVEV (reference sequence). There are 11 residues in the CDR3. The chain's CDR3 is CASTIGGEQYF. The CDR3 coding sequence is TGTGCCAGCACTATCGGAGGCGAGCAGTACTTC.

There are a few counts of this clone. The rearrangement uses TRBV6-1 and TRBJ2-7; possibly TRBD2 for D (6 bases). Per the germline V gene, CDR1 is MNHNS and CDR2 is SASEGT. Trimming shortened V by 1 base and J by 5 bases, and 27 bases separated the two germline ends. The CDR3 runs to 19 residues. CDR3 residues: CASSEEGGAGRISRDEQYF. The CDR3 bases are TGTGCCAGCAGTGAAGAAGGCGGGGCGGGGAGGATTTCGAGGGACGAGCAGTACTTC.

This clone came up a few times. The chain has TRBV5-6 and TRBJ1-5; 9 nucleotides agree with TRBD1. With V trimmed by 3 bases and J by 7 bases, 14 bases remained unmatched. Germline values: CDR1 SGHDT, CDR2 YYEEEE. The CDR3 is made up of 17 amino acids. The CDR3 DNA sequence: TGTGCCAGCAGCTCAACTTCAAAACGGGACAGGGCCCAGCCCCAGCATTTT. Its translation: CASSSTSKRDRAQPQHF.

This clone was counted a single time. This chain connects TRBV5-4 to TRBJ2-7, with 11 bases matching TRBD2. The CDR3 is made up of 18 amino acids. Trimming at V came to 0 bases and at J to 2 bases, leaving 10 bases not matched to a gene. In germline, CDR1 is SGHNT, CDR2 YYREEE (reference sequence). CDR3 DNA sequence: TGTGCCAGCAGCTTGGCCTCCGGGCTAGCGGGAGGAGCCTACGAGCAGTACTTC. It yields the protein CASSLASGLAGGAYEQYF.

For the CDR3, the DNA is TGTGCCAGCAGCTCCCTGGGGCAGGGGAGAGAAGAGACCCAGTACTTC. It encodes CASSSLGQGREETQYF. V and J are TRBV2 and TRBJ2-5; D is possibly TRBD1 (6 bases). The V gene's germline CDR1 is SNHLY and CDR2 FYNNEI. This CDR3 comprises 16 residues. Trimming removed 6 bases at V and 3 bases at J, with 20 bases between. Using reference TRBV2 and TRBJ2-5 for the parts outside the CDR3, the full variable domain is EPEVTQTPSHQVTQMGQEVILRCVPISNHLYFYWYRQILGQKVEFLVSFYNNEISEKSEIFDDQFSVERPDGSNFTLKIRSTKLEDSAMYFCASSSLGQGREETQYFGPGTRLLVL.

V usage is TRBV5-1 and J usage is TRBJ2-7; a weak D match, TRBD2 (6 bases). The germline V gene has CDR1 SGHRS and CDR2 YFSETQ. Trimming left V 0 bases short and J 1 base short, with 8 bases between. The CDR3 sequence is 14 residues long. The CDR3 DNA sequence: TGCGCCAGCAGCTTGGATGCGGGATCCTACGAGCAGTACTTC. Amino acids: CASSLDAGSYEQYF.

V usage is TRBV2 and J usage is TRBJ1-2, with unresolved D. CDR3 length equals 15 residues. V shed 6 bases and J shed 2 bases, with 16 bases lying between them. CDR1 SNHLY and CDR2 FYNNEI come from the germline V gene. DNA for the CDR3: TGTGCCAGCAGGACCGCGGGGAGAGGGAACTATGGCTACACCTTC. Translated: CASRTAGRGNYGYTF.

This rearrangement joins TRBV6-5 to TRBJ1-1; 8 positions match TRBD1. The germline gives CDR1 MNHEY, CDR2 SVGAGI. V gave up 6 bases and J gave up 6 bases; unmatched junction bases: 12. The CDR3 runs 15 residues. The CDR3 DNA is TGTGCCAGCAGCAGACAGGGGCTCACAGGGTCTGAAGCTTTCTTT. Its protein product is CASSRQGLTGSEAFF.

The CDR3 DNA reads TGTGCCAGTAGTAGGACTTCAAGCTCCTACGAGCAGTACTTC. Translation gives CASSRTSSSYEQYF. V is TRBV19 and J is TRBJ2-7; possibly TRBD2 for D (5 bases). The germline V and J ends were trimmed by 4 bases and 0 bases, with 10 bases remaining between them. The CDR3 has 14 residues. CDR1 and CDR2 from the germline V gene are LNHDA and SQIVND (reference sequence). Supplemented by reference TRBV19 and TRBJ2-7, the full variable domain reads DGGITQSPKYLFRKEGQNVTLSCEQNLNHDAMYWYRQDPGQGLRLIYYSQIVNDFQKGDIAEGYSVSREKKESFPLTVTSAQKNPTAFYLCASSRTSSSYEQYFGPGTRLTVT.

V and J are TRBV2 and TRBJ1-4; possible D gene TRBD1, 6 bases. V lost 6 bases to trimming and J lost 4 bases, with 12 bases between them. The CDR3 length is 14 residues. Germline lookup yields CDR1 SNHLY and CDR2 FYNNEI. The CDR3 nucleotides read TGTGCCAGCAGAAGGACAGAACTTAATGAAAAACTGTTTTTT. This gives the protein CASRRTELNEKLFF. The entire variable domain, with the rest obtained from reference TRBV2 and TRBJ1-4, is as follows: EPEVTQTPSHQVTQMGQEVILRCVPISNHLYFYWYRQILGQKVEFLVSFYNNEISEKSEIFDDQFSVERPDGSNFTLKIRSTKLEDSAMYFCASRRTELNEKLFFGSGTQLSVL.

This clone was counted once. The chain has TRBV2 and TRBJ1-1; possibly TRBD1 for D (5 bases). The V gene's germline CDR1 is SNHLY and CDR2 FYNNEI. Between the trimmed V and J ends, which lost 3 bases and 7 bases, there was a span of 9 bases. The CDR3 is 12 residues long. CDR3 nucleotides: TGTGCCAGCAGTGAGACAGCAGATGAAGCTTTCTTT. It codes for CASSETADEAFF.

DNA of the CDR3: TGTGCCAGCAGCCCACGAGTAAGCTCCTACAATGAGCAGTTCTTC. This codes for CASSPRVSSYNEQFF. The chain uses TRBV6-1 and TRBJ2-1; no reliable D call. The CDR3 is made up of 15 amino acids. Germline V lookup: CDR1 MNHNS, CDR2 SASEGT. Trimming shortened V by 6 bases and J by 0 bases, and 12 bases separated the two germline ends.

The chain has TRBV4-1 and TRBJ2-1, with a possible D match to TRBD1 (6 bases). This CDR3 region has 17 residues. Germline V gene sequence: CDR1 MGHRA, CDR2 YSYEKL. V was pared by 4 bases and J by 0 bases, with 16 bases between. CDR3: CASSPTGFLSSYNEQFF. The CDR3 DNA reads as TGCGCCAGCAGCCCGACAGGTTTTTTAAGCTCCTACAATGAGCAGTTCTTC.

This rearrangement joins TRBV5-6 to TRBJ2-3; 7 bases match TRBD1. V gave up 4 bases and J gave up 6 bases; unmatched junction bases: 20. Germline V gene sequence: CDR1 SGHDT, CDR2 YYEEEE. The CDR3 covers 18 residues. CDR3 sequence: CASSAPPGTENPVDTQYF. For the CDR3, the DNA is TGTGCCAGCAGCGCCCCGCCGGGGACAGAAAACCCCGTGGATACGCAGTATTTT. Combining the CDR3 with reference TRBV5-6 and TRBJ2-3 gives the whole variable domain DAGVTQSPTHLIKTRGQQVTLRCSPKSGHDTVSWYQQALGQGPQFIFQYYEEEERQRGNFPDRFSGHQFPNYSSELNVNALLLGDSALYLCASSAPPGTENPVDTQYFGPGTRLTVL.

The gene calls are TRBV19 and TRBJ2-1; 9 bases agree with TRBD2. In germline, CDR1 is LNHDA, CDR2 SQIVND (reference sequence). Losses at the gene ends were 5 bases for V and 0 bases for J; bases not matched to a gene: 11. The CDR3 totals 18 residues. CDR3 residues: CASSDAVARGGSYNEQFF. Here the CDR3 DNA reads TGTGCCAGTAGTGATGCCGTGGCGCGGGGGGGCTCCTACAATGAGCAGTTCTTC.

J is TRBJ2-5 and V is TRBV11-2, with a tentative D call TRBD2 (6 bases). This CDR3 has 15 residues. V was cut by 1 base and J by 4 bases, with 13 bases left in between. The germline gives CDR1 SGHAT, CDR2 FQNNGV. The CDR3 region has the DNA TGTGCCAGCAGCTTAGGGGTGGAGGGCGGAGAGACCCAGTACTTC. Translation gives CASSLGVEGGETQYF.

The CDR3 coding sequence is TGTGCCAGTAGTACTGTAGAGACCCAGTACTTC. Its translation: CASSTVETQYF. J is TRBJ2-5 and V is TRBV19, with D unclear. V lost 4 bases and J lost 4, with 4 bases in between. Germline values: CDR1 LNHDA, CDR2 SQIVND (reference sequence). This CDR3 has 11 amino acids.

In this sample, this clone turned up once. The rearrangement joins TRBV12-5 to TRBJ1-5; 9 nucleotides match TRBD1. Germline V gives CDR1 LGHNT, CDR2 FRNRAP. The V segment lost 1 base and the J segment 5 bases; nucleotides outside the gene matches: 0. This CDR3 is built from 14 residues. For the CDR3, the DNA is TGTGCTAGTGGTTTGGGGACAGGGGATCAGCCCCAGCATTTT. Translation: CASGLGTGDQPQHF.

This clone was seen a handful of times. The chain carries TRBV5-1 and TRBJ2-6, with TRBD2 matching 11 bases. Looked up from germline, CDR1 is SGHRS and CDR2 is YFSETQ. The CDR3 extends over 16 amino acids. Germline trimming cut 4 bases from V and 4 bases from J; bases unmatched to any gene: 4. The CDR3 region is CASSELAGAGANVLTF. The DNA for the CDR3 is TGCGCCAGCAGCGAACTAGCGGGAGCCGGGGCCAACGTCCTGACTTTC.